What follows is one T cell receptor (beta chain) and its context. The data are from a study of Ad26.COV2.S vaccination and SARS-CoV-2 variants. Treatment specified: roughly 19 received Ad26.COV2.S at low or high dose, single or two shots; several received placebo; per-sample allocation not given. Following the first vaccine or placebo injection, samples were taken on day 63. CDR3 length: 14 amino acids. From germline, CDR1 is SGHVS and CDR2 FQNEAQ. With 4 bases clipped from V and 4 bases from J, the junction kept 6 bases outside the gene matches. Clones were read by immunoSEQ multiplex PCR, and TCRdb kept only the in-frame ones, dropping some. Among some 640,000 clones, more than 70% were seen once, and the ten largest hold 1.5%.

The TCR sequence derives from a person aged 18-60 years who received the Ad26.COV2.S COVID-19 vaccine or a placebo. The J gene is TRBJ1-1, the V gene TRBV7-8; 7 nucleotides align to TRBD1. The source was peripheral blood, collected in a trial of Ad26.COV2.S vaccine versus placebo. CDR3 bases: TGTGCCAGCAGCTCCCAAGGGGGCGGCACTGAAGCTTTCTTT. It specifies CASSSQGGGTEAFF.